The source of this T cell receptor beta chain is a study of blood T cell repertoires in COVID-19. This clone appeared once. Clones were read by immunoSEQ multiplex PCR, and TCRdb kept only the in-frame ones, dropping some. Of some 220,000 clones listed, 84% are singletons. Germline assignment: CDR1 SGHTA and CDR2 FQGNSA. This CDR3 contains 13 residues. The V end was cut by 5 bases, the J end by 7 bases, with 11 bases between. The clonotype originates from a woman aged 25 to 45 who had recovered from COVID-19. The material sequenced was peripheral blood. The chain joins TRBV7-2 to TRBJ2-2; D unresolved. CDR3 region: CASSPRLRGELFF. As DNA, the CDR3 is TGTGCCAGCAGCCCTCGACTCCGCGGGGAGCTGTTTTTT.